The next 8 T cell receptor beta chains were all read from a single sample in a study of identical twins. TCRdb re-called the 5' RACE reads through MiXCR, storing one row per CDR3 protein. The table lists fewer than 900,000 distinct CDR3 sequences, about 20% of them singletons. The same sample was also studied in work on T cells expressing NK-cell markers.

Sequencing was done on a sample of PBMCs. All receptors come from a woman under 30 in good health.

This sequence joins TRBV3-1 and TRBJ1-5; 7 positions match TRBD1. Germline lookup yields CDR1 LGHDT and CDR2 YNNKEL (reference sequence). This CDR3 contains 15 residues. V trimming: 1 base; J trimming: 7 bases; junction bases outside the gene matches: 7. In DNA, the CDR3 is TGTGCCAGCAGCCAAGGTGACAGGGCGGGACAGCCCCAGCATTTT. Its translation: CASSQGDRAGQPQHF.

This chain connects TRBV12-3 or TRBV12-4 to TRBJ1-1; D is possibly TRBD1 (5 bases). This CDR3 spans 14 amino acids. Trimming pared 7 bases from V and 2 bases from J, leaving 14 bases between. DNA for the CDR3: TGTGCCAGCACCCGACGACAGCAAAACACTGAAGCTTTCTTT. It translates to CASTRRQQNTEAFF.

This rearrangement joins TRBV20-1 to TRBJ2-7; D is perhaps TRBD2 (6 bases). V was cut by 0 bases and J by 2 bases, with 14 bases left in between. This CDR3 is built from 15 residues. CDR1 and CDR2 from the germline V gene are DFQATT and SNEGSKA (reference sequence). CDR3 amino acids: CSARDGGTPPYEQYF. For the CDR3, the DNA is TGCAGTGCTAGAGATGGGGGGACTCCACCCTACGAGCAGTACTTC.

CDR3 sequence reads: CASSASGTVNEKLFF. The DNA for the CDR3 is TGTGCCAGCAGCGCCTCCGGGACAGTCAATGAAAAACTGTTTTTT. The chain employs TRBV9 and TRBJ1-4; TRBD1 matches at 7 bases. The CDR3 spans 15 residues. Germline V gene sequence: CDR1 SGDLS, CDR2 YYNGEE. After removal of 3 bases from V and 5 bases from J, the junction contained 7 bases not matched to a gene.

A few counts support this clonotype. The chain has TRBV25-1 and TRBJ1-1; the D gene is possibly TRBD1 (5 bases). CDR1 is MGHDK and CDR2 is SYGVNS in the germline V gene. Trimming pared 6 bases from V and 11 bases from J, leaving 16 bases between. CDR3 size: 12 residues. The CDR3 DNA reads TGTGCCAGCAGGGGGGACGTGATAGAGGCTTTCTTT. Its protein is CASRGDVIEAFF. The variable domain in full, completed from reference TRBV25-1 and TRBJ1-1, reads EADIYQTPRYLVIGTGKKITLECSQTMGHDKMYWYQQDPGMELHLIHYSYGVNSTEKGDLSSESTVSRIRTEHFPLTLESARPSHTSQYLCASRGDVIEAFFGQGTRLTVV.

The chain combines TRBV25-1 with TRBJ2-3, with D unresolved. Trimming shortened V by 10 bases and J by 6 bases, and 11 bases separated the two germline ends. The CDR3 totals 11 residues. Germline V gene lookup returns CDR1 MGHDK and CDR2 SYGVNS. The CDR3 loop is CATRLYDTQYF. CDR3 coding DNA: TGTGCCACCCGGCTATACGATACGCAGTATTTT.

The chain combines TRBV6-2 or TRBV6-3 with TRBJ1-2; TRBD1 is a possible D gene (6 bases). Looked up from germline, CDR1 is MNHEY and CDR2 is SVGEGT. The ends were cut back, 7 bases at V and 6 bases at J, with 12 bases in the middle. CDR3 size: 12 residues. This CDR3 reads CASTNRVNGYTF. For the CDR3, the DNA is TGTGCCAGCACCAACAGGGTCAATGGCTACACCTTC.

The CDR3 DNA sequence: TGTGCCAGCAGTTCACTCCGGGGCTCCTACAATGAGCAGTTCTTC. Encoded protein: CASSSLRGSYNEQFF. V gene TRBV6-2 or TRBV6-3 combines with J gene TRBJ2-1; D perhaps matches TRBD2 (5 bases). The CDR3 contains 15 residues. Germline assignment: CDR1 MNHEY and CDR2 SVGEGT. V lost 4 bases and J 0 bases, leaving 10 bases between the germline ends.